A single sample is the source of the 25 T cell receptor beta chains below, sequenced in a study of T cell changes during pregnancy in multiple sclerosis (dated by TCRdb to between 2017 and 2020). Libraries were built with the immunoSEQ multiplex PCR assay. Drawn from immuneACCESS, this table holds only the in-frame rearrangements with V and J called that TCRdb kept. Clones are partly lost; checked studies trace under half to an unresolved V gene and leave the rest unexplained. This sample comprises some 77,000 clones, roughly nine tenths of them detected only once. Of the sample, 2.1% falls within the top ten clones. The sample here was peripheral blood, taken in the second trimester of pregnancy. The receptors were sampled from a female donor in good health, enrolled as a control in a pregnancy study.

The gene calls are TRBV19 and TRBJ1-4, with 9 bases lining up with TRBD1. The J segment lost 7 bases and the V segment lost 5 bases, leaving 5 bases of the junction unmatched. CDR1 and CDR2 (germline): LNHDA, SQIVND (reference sequence). This CDR3 has 14 residues. This CDR3 reads CASSGRDRVEKLFF. The DNA of the CDR3 is TGTGCCAGTAGTGGCCGGGACAGGGTTGAAAAACTGTTTTTT.

This clone was recorded once. The J gene is TRBJ2-7, the V gene TRBV11-1; TRBD1 might be the D (5 bases). Germline CDR1 reads SGHAT; CDR2 reads FQDESV (reference sequence). The CDR3 length is 14 residues. V was trimmed by 5 bases and J by 7 bases, leaving 18 bases between them. The CDR3, as DNA: TGTGCCAGCAGCCTCAACCCGACAGCTACTGAGCAGTACTTC. Amino acid sequence: CASSLNPTATEQYF.

The table lists this clone with a count of one. This chain joins TRBV27 and TRBJ2-1; TRBD2 aligns across 10 bases. From germline, CDR1 is MNHEY and CDR2 SMNVEV (reference sequence). The CDR3 covers 16 residues. J lost 0 bases, V lost 2 bases, and 1 base had no gene match. The CDR3 DNA sequence: TGTGCCAGCAGTTTAGTAGCGGGGGGCTCCTACAATGAGCAGTTCTTC. Its translation is CASSLVAGGSYNEQFF.

The table lists this clone with a count of one. The gene calls are TRBV4-3 and TRBJ1-4; 8 nucleotides align to TRBD1. The trim removed 4 bases at V and 3 bases at J, leaving 7 bases unmatched. Germline V gene lookup returns CDR1 LGHNA and CDR2 YSLEER. The CDR3 consists of 16 residues. CDR3 DNA sequence: TGCGCCAGCAGCCCCCTCCCGGGACAGGCTAATGAAAAACTGTTTTTT. Translated: CASSPLPGQANEKLFF.

The chain uses TRBV15 and TRBJ2-5, with D tentatively TRBD2 (6 bases). Germline lookup yields CDR1 LNHNV and CDR2 YYDKDF (reference sequence). Trimming stripped 0 bases from V and 1 base from J, with 9 bases between. CDR3 length: 15 residues. The CDR3 here is CATSRDGGLQETQYF. The CDR3 region has the DNA TGTGCCACCAGCAGAGATGGGGGACTCCAAGAGACCCAGTACTTC.

This chain links TRBV4-1 with TRBJ1-2; TRBD1 matches 9 bases. The CDR3 length is 14 residues. The V and J ends lost 2 bases and 11 bases, in that order; junction bases with no gene match: 9. The germline gives CDR1 MGHRA, CDR2 YSYEKL. CDR3 DNA: TGCGCCAGCAGCCAAAACACAGGGGGCGACCTGTACACCTTC. This sequence encodes CASSQNTGGDLYTF.

V usage is TRBV2 and J usage is TRBJ2-7, with 16 positions matching TRBD2. This CDR3 contains 17 residues. The germline gives CDR1 SNHLY, CDR2 FYNNEI. Trimming cost V 1 base and J 6 bases; bases outside gene matches: 6. The CDR3 DNA sequence: TGTGCCAGCAGTGAAGAGGGACTAGCGGGGGGGCCCGTCGAGCAGTACTTC. As protein: CASSEEGLAGGPVEQYF.

The chain joins TRBV4-3 to TRBJ2-3; possible D gene TRBD2, 6 bases. Germline-derived CDR1 and CDR2 are LGHNA and YSLEER. The CDR3 extends over 16 amino acids. The germline V and J ends were trimmed by 1 base and 2 bases, with 13 bases remaining between them. The CDR3 bases are TGCGCCAGCAGCCAAGTGTACGGGGGAGACACAGATACGCAGTATTTT. As protein: CASSQVYGGDTDTQYF.

The genes are TRBV5-5 and TRBJ1-6; D unclear. This CDR3 spans 14 amino acids. Trimming took 4 bases from V and 10 from J, leaving 15 bases between them. Per germline, CDR1 SGHKS and CDR2 YYEKEE (reference sequence). The CDR3 sequence is CASSPEGGNSPLHF. DNA of the CDR3: TGTGCCAGCAGCCCGGAAGGAGGTAACTCACCCCTCCACTTT.

In its sample, this clone was seen once. The chain joins TRBV19 to TRBJ2-6, with TRBD1 identical over 8 bases. The germline gives CDR1 LNHDA, CDR2 SQIVND (reference sequence). The CDR3 runs 19 residues. J was trimmed by 0 bases and V by 5 bases; bases with no gene match: 12. The CDR3 DNA reads as TGTGCCAGTAGTTCCAGAGGGGGACAGGTGACCTCTGGGGCCAACGTCCTGACTTTC. Residues: CASSSRGGQVTSGANVLTF.

The CDR3 sequence is CASSFLAGANTDTQYF. The CDR3 DNA sequence: TGCGCCAGCAGCTTTCTAGCGGGGGCTAACACAGATACGCAGTATTTT. V is TRBV5-1 and J is TRBJ2-3, with 10 bases that match TRBD2. The length of the CDR3 is 16 residues. Trimming removed 2 bases from V and 2 bases from J; junction bases left unmatched: 5. Germline CDR1 reads SGHRS; CDR2 reads YFSETQ.

The rearrangement links TRBV28 to TRBJ1-1, with D unclear. The CDR3 runs 12 residues. V lost 7 bases and J lost 8, with 14 bases in between. Germline CDR1 reads MDHEN; CDR2 reads SYDVKM. In nucleotides, the CDR3 is TGTGCCAGCACCGGTGAACAGTGGGAAGCTTTCTTT. It encodes CASTGEQWEAFF.

The chain joins TRBV7-9 to TRBJ1-6; weak D call: TRBD1 (5 bases). V was shortened by 5 bases and J by 7 bases, with 15 bases between the two germline ends. CDR3 length equals 15 residues. CDR1 is SEHNR and CDR2 is FQNEAQ in the germline V gene (reference sequence). Here the CDR3 DNA reads TGTGCCAGCAGCCGCGGGGGGACGGGGAATTCACCCCTCCACTTT. It translates to CASSRGGTGNSPLHF. Based on the CDR3 plus reference TRBV7-9 and TRBJ1-6, the full variable domain is DTGVSQNPRHKITKRGQNVTFRCDPISEHNRLYWYRQTLGQGPEFLTYFQNEAQLEKSRLLSDRFSAERPKGSFSTLEIQRTEQGDSAMYLCASSRGGTGNSPLHFGNGTRLTVT.

The chain couples TRBV7-8 to TRBJ2-7; TRBD2 might be the D (6 bases). This CDR3 is 15 amino acids long. V was clipped by 4 bases and J by 0 bases, with 13 bases between them. Germline V lookup: CDR1 SGHVS, CDR2 FQNEAQ. CDR3 in amino acids: CASSSSGVYSYEQYF. CDR3 coding DNA: TGTGCCAGCAGCTCCTCGGGGGTCTACTCCTACGAGCAGTACTTC.

V is TRBV5-4 and J is TRBJ2-3, with a possible D match to TRBD1 (6 bases). The V end was cut by 0 bases, the J end by 6 bases, with 11 bases between. The CDR3 contains 14 residues. Looked up from germline, CDR1 is SGHNT and CDR2 is YYREEE (reference sequence). CDR3 sequence reads: CASSLDTRGDTQYF. The CDR3 bases are TGTGCCAGCAGCTTGGATACCAGGGGTGATACGCAGTATTTT.

In its sample, this clone was seen once. The genes are TRBV7-9 and TRBJ1-1; the D is unclear. CDR1 SEHNR and CDR2 FQNEAQ come from the germline V gene (reference sequence). This CDR3 comprises 13 residues. V shed 0 bases and J shed 6 bases, with 8 bases lying between them. The CDR3 DNA sequence: TGTGCCAGCAGCTTAGCTGCCGCGGCTGAAGCTTTCTTT. Encoded protein: CASSLAAAAEAFF.

The chain joins TRBV30 to TRBJ1-2; perhaps TRBD1 as D (6 bases). CDR3 length: 16 amino acids. Germline loops: CDR1 GTSNPN, CDR2 SVGIG (reference sequence). V lost 1 base and J 1 base, leaving 16 bases between the germline ends. The DNA of the CDR3 is TGTGCCTGGAGTGGTTTCCGGGACATCGGTAACTATGGCTACACCTTC. Protein: CAWSGFRDIGNYGYTF.

Only one count was recorded for this clone. The rearrangement links TRBV7-2 to TRBJ1-2; 7 bases agree with TRBD1. The CDR3 has 14 residues. Germline V gene lookup returns CDR1 SGHTA and CDR2 FQGNSA. V was pared by 5 bases and J by 7 bases, with 10 bases of the junction left unmatched. The CDR3 bases are TGTGCCAGCAGCCCCCTACAGGGGTGGGGTGGCTACACCTTC. It translates to CASSPLQGWGGYTF.

The genes are TRBV19 and TRBJ2-1; 12 bases line up with TRBD2. V lost 5 bases to trimming and J lost 10 bases; unmatched junction nucleotides: 9. CDR1 is LNHDA and CDR2 is SQIVND in the germline V gene (reference sequence). The CDR3 covers 15 residues. The CDR3 DNA follows: TGTGCCAGTAGTCTCCCTAGCGGGGGGGCACGGGAGCAGTTCTTC. Residues: CASSLPSGGAREQFF.

The rearrangement uses TRBV7-2 and TRBJ1-6; TRBD1 might be the D (6 bases). The V gene lost 2 bases and the J gene lost 6 bases, with 8 bases spanning the gap. The germline V gene encodes CDR1 SGHTA and CDR2 FQGNSA. This CDR3 is 14 amino acids long. CDR3: CASSLIQGNSPLHF. CDR3 DNA: TGTGCCAGCAGCTTAATACAGGGTAATTCACCCCTCCACTTT. Using reference TRBV7-2 and TRBJ1-6 for the parts outside the CDR3, the full variable domain is GAGVSQSPSNKVTEKGKDVELRCDPISGHTALYWYRQSLGQGLEFLIYFQGNSAPDKSGLPSDRFSAERTGGSVSTLTIQRTQQEDSAVYLCASSLIQGNSPLHFGNGTRLTVT.

The chain employs TRBV19 and TRBJ1-2; TRBD1 matches at 7 bases. V lost 5 bases, J lost 8 bases, and 14 bases stayed unmatched. The CDR3 length is 15 residues. The V gene's germline CDR1 is LNHDA and CDR2 SQIVND (reference sequence). The DNA for the CDR3 is TGTGCCAGTAGTCTAAAGGGACAGCGGAGGTGGGGCTACACCTTC. Its translation: CASSLKGQRRWGYTF.

V usage is TRBV18 and J usage is TRBJ1-4; 8 bases line up with TRBD1. The V gene's germline CDR1 is KGHSH and CDR2 LQKENI. V was pared by 3 bases and J by 6 bases, with 3 bases of the junction left unmatched. The CDR3 extends over 14 amino acids. The CDR3 DNA follows: TGTGCCAGCTCACCGGGACAGGTGGATGAAAAACTGTTTTTT. Protein: CASSPGQVDEKLFF.

V gene TRBV7-8 combines with J gene TRBJ1-6, with TRBD1 identical over 9 bases. This CDR3 comprises 17 residues. V trimming: 4 bases; J trimming: 8 bases; junction bases outside the gene matches: 12. Per germline, CDR1 SGHVS and CDR2 FQNEAQ. In DNA, the CDR3 is TGTGCCAGCAGCTCGAGGACAGGGGAGAGGGGATATTCACCCCTCCACTTT. Translating it yields CASSSRTGERGYSPLHF.

V is TRBV6-5 and J is TRBJ1-1; 7 positions match TRBD1. V gave up 6 bases and J gave up 8 bases; unmatched junction bases: 6. Looked up from germline, CDR1 is MNHEY and CDR2 is SVGAGI. The CDR3 contains 12 residues. CDR3 nucleotide sequence: TGTGCCAGCAGCCGCCGGGACAGAGAAGCTTTCTTT. Protein: CASSRRDREAFF.

This clone came up once. This sequence joins TRBV14 and TRBJ2-7; no definite D call. The germline V gene has CDR1 SGHDN and CDR2 FVKESK. This CDR3 comprises 13 residues. Trimming removed 1 base from V and 0 bases from J, with 4 bases in between. In DNA, the CDR3 is TGTGCCAGCAGCCAAGCCTACTCCTACGAGCAGTACTTC. Protein sequence: CASSQAYSYEQYF.